The 19 T cell receptor beta chains listed next were all sequenced from one sample in a study of blood T cell repertoires in COVID-19. Produced via immunoSEQ multiplex PCR; TCRdb's table is partial and in-frame only. The data hold about 390,000 clones, with more than 75% observed a single time. The sequencing input was peripheral blood. Every receptor here comes from an older woman with COVID-19, enrolled during active disease.

The rearrangement links TRBV15 to TRBJ2-2; 8 nucleotides agree with TRBD1. The CDR3 is made up of 14 amino acids. Trimming cost V 8 bases and J 5 bases; bases outside gene matches: 7. Looked up from germline, CDR1 is LNHNV and CDR2 is YYDKDF (reference sequence). In DNA, the CDR3 is TGTGCCACCTCTCGGACAGGGTCTACCGGGGAGCTGTTTTTT. Protein sequence: CATSRTGSTGELFF.

The chain employs TRBV2 and TRBJ1-4; 10 bases are shared with TRBD1. CDR1 is SNHLY and CDR2 is FYNNEI in the germline V gene. This CDR3 contains 14 residues. After removal of 6 bases from V and 5 bases from J, the junction contained 3 bases not matched to a gene. The CDR3 region is CASRKTGGNEKLFF. CDR3 coding DNA: TGTGCCAGCAGGAAGACAGGGGGCAATGAAAAACTGTTTTTT.

The chain recombines TRBV4-1 with TRBJ1-1; no firm D call. V gave up 0 bases and J gave up 4 bases, with 12 bases separating them. CDR3 size: 15 residues. Germline CDR1 is MGHRA and CDR2 is YSYEKL. CDR3 nucleotide sequence: TGCGCCAGCAGCCAAGACTTGATTCGAGGCACTGAAGCTTTCTTT. Protein sequence: CASSQDLIRGTEAFF.

The chain carries TRBV11-3 and TRBJ2-3; maybe TRBD1 (6 bases). Germline CDR1 and CDR2: SGHNT and YENEEA. CDR3 length equals 15 residues. Trimming shortened V by 2 bases and J by 5 bases, and 14 bases separated the two germline ends. CDR3: CASSLMGHQGDTQYF. The DNA of the CDR3 is TGTGCCAGCAGCTTAATGGGACACCAGGGAGATACGCAGTATTTT.

This chain joins TRBV4-1 and TRBJ2-7; 11 bases line up with TRBD2. This CDR3 has 19 residues. After removal of 1 base from V and 0 bases from J, the junction contained 11 bases not matched to a gene. Per germline, CDR1 MGHRA and CDR2 YSYEKL. CDR3: CASSQGPGLAEPHSYEQYF. The CDR3 nucleotides read TGCGCCAGCAGCCAAGGCCCGGGACTAGCGGAACCTCACTCCTACGAGCAGTACTTC.

CDR3 DNA: TGTGCCAGCAGTCCGTGGGGGGATAGTGGCAATCAGCCCCAGCATTTT. It is translated as CASSPWGDSGNQPQHF. V and J are TRBV7-2 and TRBJ1-5, with D maybe TRBD1 (5 bases). The CDR3 is made up of 16 amino acids. Trimming cost V 6 bases and J 2 bases, with 17 bases left between them. The germline V gene has CDR1 SGHTA and CDR2 FQGNSA.

This clone was recorded only once. The chain uses TRBV19 and TRBJ2-2; D unresolved. CDR1 is LNHDA and CDR2 is SQIVND in the germline V gene (reference sequence). Trimming cost V 0 bases and J 0 bases, with 8 bases left between them. CDR3 length equals 16 residues. The DNA of the CDR3 is TGTGCCAGTAGTATAGAAGCCGAGACGAACACCGGGGAGCTGTTTTTT. The encoded protein is CASSIEAETNTGELFF.

This chain connects TRBV5-1 to TRBJ2-1; TRBD2 matches 12 bases. CDR1 is SGHRS, CDR2 YFSETQ, per germline. Trimming removed 2 bases from V and 4 bases from J; junction bases left unmatched: 7. This CDR3 spans 17 amino acids. In DNA form, the CDR3 reads TGCGCCAGCAGCTTTTCTAGCGGGGGGGCATCTTACAATGAGCAGTTCTTC. Translated: CASSFSSGGASYNEQFF.

The J gene is TRBJ1-2, the V gene TRBV29-1; TRBD1 agrees at 8 bases. J lost 4 bases, V lost 4 bases, and 2 bases had no gene match. CDR1 is SQVTM, CDR2 ANQGSEA, per germline. CDR3 length: 12 amino acids. CDR3 in DNA: TGCAGCGTTGGGGACAGGACCTATGGCTACACCTTC. Translating gives CSVGDRTYGYTF.

This clone was seen once. The chain's CDR3 is CASTGTGQSGELFF. For the CDR3, the DNA is TGTGCCAGTACCGGGACAGGGCAATCCGGGGAGCTGTTTTTT. The chain uses TRBV3-1 (or the pseudogene TRBV3-2) and TRBJ2-2; 9 nucleotides line up with TRBD1. In germline, CDR1 is LGHDT, CDR2 YNNKEL (reference sequence). The ends lost 9 bases at V and 6 bases at J; junction bases unmatched: 8. The CDR3 consists of 14 residues.

The J gene is TRBJ2-3, the V gene TRBV6-6; 7 bases map to TRBD2. The germline gives CDR1 MNHNY, CDR2 SVGAGI (reference sequence). J was trimmed by 2 bases and V by 5 bases; bases with no gene match: 19. The CDR3 sequence is 19 residues long. The CDR3 region has the DNA TGTGCCAGCAGTCCAGCCCCCCCGGGGGTTAGCGGGCCCACAGATACGCAGTATTTT. The encoded protein is CASSPAPPGVSGPTDTQYF.

CDR3 sequence reads: CASSSPWSDSYNEQFF. In DNA form, the CDR3 reads TGTGCCAGCAGCTCCCCTTGGAGCGATTCCTACAATGAGCAGTTCTTC. J is TRBJ2-1 and V is TRBV7-8; D gene uncertain. Germline CDR1 SGHVS, CDR2 FQNEAQ. Deletions cut 4 bases from V and 1 base from J, with 14 bases between. The CDR3 contains 16 residues.

The chain joins TRBV20-1 to TRBJ1-5, with D uncertain. Trimming cost V 3 bases and J 4 bases, with 22 bases left between them. The CDR3 has 17 amino acids. The V gene's germline CDR1 is DFQATT and CDR2 SNEGSKA (reference sequence). CDR3 DNA: TGCAGTGCTAGTCGGGCGGTCTCGGGAGGTCGGAATCAGCCCCAGCATTTT. This sequence encodes CSASRAVSGGRNQPQHF.

V and J are TRBV4-2 and TRBJ2-5; 8 bases align to TRBD2. V shed 3 bases, J shed 1 base, and the junction held 19 bases outside the gene matches. Germline CDR1 is LGHNA and CDR2 is YNFKEQ. The CDR3 spans 20 residues. The CDR3 nucleotides read TGTGCCAGCAGCCACCCCTGGATAATAGCGGGGCCCCTGACCCAAGAGACCCAGTACTTC. As protein: CASSHPWIIAGPLTQETQYF.

V is TRBV19 and J is TRBJ2-7; possibly TRBD1 for D (6 bases). Germline lookup yields CDR1 LNHDA and CDR2 SQIVND (reference sequence). The V gene lost 6 bases and the J gene lost 0 bases, with 12 bases spanning the gap. The CDR3 contains 14 residues. The CDR3 bases are TGTGCCAGTAGAAGTCGGGACATCTCCTACGAGCAGTACTTC. This encodes CASRSRDISYEQYF.

The genes are TRBV12-3 or TRBV12-4 and TRBJ1-4, with D tentatively TRBD1 (5 bases). Trimming took 8 bases from V and 7 from J, leaving 8 bases between them. The CDR3 consists of 11 residues. CDR3 bases: TGTGCCAGCCAGGGAGGTGAAAAACTGTTTTTT. Translating gives CASQGGEKLFF.

The chain couples TRBV4-2 to TRBJ1-2, with unresolved D. The V end was cut by 0 bases, the J end by 8 bases, with 19 bases between. Germline V CDR1 and CDR2: LGHNA, YNFKEQ. The CDR3 has 16 amino acids. CDR3 region: CASSQEGSPPIRGYTF. The CDR3 DNA follows: TGTGCCAGCAGCCAAGAAGGGAGTCCCCCAATTAGGGGCTACACCTTC.

The chain joins TRBV12-5 to TRBJ2-1; 10 bases line up with TRBD2. Germline CDR1 is LGHNT and CDR2 is FRNRAP. CDR3 size: 15 residues. The V and J ends lost 1 base and 4 bases, in that order; junction bases with no gene match: 1. The CDR3 bases are TGTGCTAGTGGTTTGGAACTAGCGGGGTACAATGAGCAGTTCTTC. This codes for CASGLELAGYNEQFF.

The table lists this clone with a count of one. The rearrangement links TRBV7-9 to TRBJ2-1, with D tentatively TRBD2 (5 bases). CDR1 and CDR2 from the germline V gene are SEHNR and FQNEAQ (reference sequence). The ends were cut back, 5 bases at V and 8 bases at J, with 19 bases in the middle. This CDR3 is built from 15 residues. The DNA of the CDR3 is TGTGCCAGCAGCCCGAGGGTGGCACCCTGGGATGAGCAGTTCTTC. It specifies CASSPRVAPWDEQFF.